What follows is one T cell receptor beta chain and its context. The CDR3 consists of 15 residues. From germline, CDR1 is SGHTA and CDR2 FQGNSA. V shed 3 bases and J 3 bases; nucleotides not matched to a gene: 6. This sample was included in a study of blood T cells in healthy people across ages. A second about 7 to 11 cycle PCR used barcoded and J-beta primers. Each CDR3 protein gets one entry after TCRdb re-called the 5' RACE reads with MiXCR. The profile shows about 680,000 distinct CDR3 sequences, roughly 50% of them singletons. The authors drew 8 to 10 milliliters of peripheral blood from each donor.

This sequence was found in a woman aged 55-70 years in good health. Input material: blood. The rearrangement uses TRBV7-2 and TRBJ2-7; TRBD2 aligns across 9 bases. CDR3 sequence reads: CASSLAGGEGYEQYF. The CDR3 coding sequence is TGTGCCAGCAGCTTGGCGGGAGGGGAAGGCTACGAGCAGTACTTC.